This TCR beta chain was found in a study of CD4 T cells in relation to SARS-CoV-2 and coronaviruses. On the study more broadly: Convalescent patients had median age roughly 37 years, range about 21 to 80. A couple of subjects were Hispanic; patients were fewer than 10 males and a handful of females. Study results and limitations: About 65% of donors had memory CD4+ clonotypes crossrecognizing SARS-CoV-2 and common cold coronavirus spike. SARS-CoV-2-driven expansion was significantly weaker in crossreactive than monoreactive clones.

The CDR3 runs 14 residues. V lost 5 bases to trimming and J lost 2 bases, with 13 bases between them. In germline, CDR1 is MGHDK, CDR2 SYGVNS. Comment on this clone: Its antigen is currently unknown.

Some clones are missing from TCRdb's copy, which holds only in-frame ones; the method was immunoSEQ multiplex PCR. The sample holds about 60,000 clones, around 90% seen once. The chain links TRBV25-1 to TRBJ2-7; D is perhaps TRBD1 (5 bases). The sample taken for sequencing was naive CD4+ T cells from PBMCs. Subset meaning: naive CD4+ T cells isolated by negative enrichment. The clonotype was recovered from an adult with COVID-19. The CDR3 region is CASSRYDRAYEQYF. The DNA for the CDR3 is TGTGCCAGCAGTCGATATGACAGAGCCTACGAGCAGTACTTC.